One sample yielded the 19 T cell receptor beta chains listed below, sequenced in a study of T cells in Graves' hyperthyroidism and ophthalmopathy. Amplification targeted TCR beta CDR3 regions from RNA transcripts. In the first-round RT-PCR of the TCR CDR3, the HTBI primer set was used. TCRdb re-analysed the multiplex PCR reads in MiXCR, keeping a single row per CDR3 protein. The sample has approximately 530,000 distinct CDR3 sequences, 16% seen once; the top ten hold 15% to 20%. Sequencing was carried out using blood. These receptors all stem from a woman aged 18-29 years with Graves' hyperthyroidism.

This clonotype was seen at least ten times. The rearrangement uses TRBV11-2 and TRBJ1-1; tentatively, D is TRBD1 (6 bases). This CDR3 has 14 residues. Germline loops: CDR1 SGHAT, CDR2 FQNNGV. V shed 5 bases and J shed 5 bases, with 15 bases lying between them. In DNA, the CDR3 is TGTGCCAGCAGCGCCGGCGGGGGGCGAACTGAAGCTTTCTTT. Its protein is CASSAGGGRTEAFF.

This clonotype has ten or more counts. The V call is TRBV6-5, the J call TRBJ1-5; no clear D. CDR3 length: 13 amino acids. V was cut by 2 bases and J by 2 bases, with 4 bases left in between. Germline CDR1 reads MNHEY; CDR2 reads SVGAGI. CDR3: CASSYDGNQPQHF. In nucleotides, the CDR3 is TGTGCCAGCAGTTACGATGGCAATCAGCCCCAGCATTTT.

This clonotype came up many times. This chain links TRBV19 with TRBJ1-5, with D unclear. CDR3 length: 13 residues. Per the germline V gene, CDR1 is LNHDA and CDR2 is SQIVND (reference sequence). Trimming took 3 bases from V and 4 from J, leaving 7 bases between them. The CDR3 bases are TGTGCCAGTAGTATGGGCGGTAATCAGCCCCAGCATTTT. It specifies CASSMGGNQPQHF.

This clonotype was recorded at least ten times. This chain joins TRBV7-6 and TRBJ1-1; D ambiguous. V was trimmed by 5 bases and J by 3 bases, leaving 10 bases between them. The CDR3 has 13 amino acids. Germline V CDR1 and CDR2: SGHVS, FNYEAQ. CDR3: CASSPGRDTEAFF. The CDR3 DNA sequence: TGTGCCAGCAGCCCCGGAAGGGACACTGAAGCTTTCTTT.

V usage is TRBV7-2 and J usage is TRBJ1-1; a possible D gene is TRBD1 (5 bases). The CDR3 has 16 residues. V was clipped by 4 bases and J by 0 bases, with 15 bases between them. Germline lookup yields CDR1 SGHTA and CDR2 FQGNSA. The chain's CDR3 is CASSSPTTALNTEAFF. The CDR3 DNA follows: TGTGCCAGCAGCTCCCCAACGACAGCCCTGAACACTGAAGCTTTCTTT.

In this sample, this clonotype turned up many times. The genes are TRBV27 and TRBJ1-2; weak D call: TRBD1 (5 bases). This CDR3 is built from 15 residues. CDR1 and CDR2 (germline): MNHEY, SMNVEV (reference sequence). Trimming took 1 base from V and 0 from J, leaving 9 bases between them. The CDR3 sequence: CASSLFGRANYGYTF. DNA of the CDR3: TGTGCCAGCAGTTTATTCGGCAGGGCTAACTATGGCTACACCTTC.

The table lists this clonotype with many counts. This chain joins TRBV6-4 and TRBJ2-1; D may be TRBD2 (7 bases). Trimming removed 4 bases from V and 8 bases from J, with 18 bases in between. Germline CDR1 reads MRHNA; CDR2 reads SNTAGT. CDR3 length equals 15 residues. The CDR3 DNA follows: TGTGCCAGCAGTGCGGAGGGGGGGGCTGGCGATGAGCAGTTCTTC. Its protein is CASSAEGGAGDEQFF.

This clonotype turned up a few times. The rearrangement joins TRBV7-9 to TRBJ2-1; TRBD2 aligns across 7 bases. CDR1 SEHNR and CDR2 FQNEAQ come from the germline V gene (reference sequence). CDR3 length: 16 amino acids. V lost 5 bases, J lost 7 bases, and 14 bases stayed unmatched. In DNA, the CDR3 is TGTGCCAGCAGCCCGGTGAGGGCTAGCGGTTATAATGAGCAGTTCTTC. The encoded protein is CASSPVRASGYNEQFF.

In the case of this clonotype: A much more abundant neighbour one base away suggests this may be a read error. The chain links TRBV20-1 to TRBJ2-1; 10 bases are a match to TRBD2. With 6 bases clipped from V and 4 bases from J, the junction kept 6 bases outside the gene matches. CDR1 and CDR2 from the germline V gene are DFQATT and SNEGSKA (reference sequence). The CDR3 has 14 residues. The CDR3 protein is CSATAGGPYNEQFF. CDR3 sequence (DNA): TGCAGTGCGACAGCGGGAGGGCCATACAATGAGCAGTTCTTC.

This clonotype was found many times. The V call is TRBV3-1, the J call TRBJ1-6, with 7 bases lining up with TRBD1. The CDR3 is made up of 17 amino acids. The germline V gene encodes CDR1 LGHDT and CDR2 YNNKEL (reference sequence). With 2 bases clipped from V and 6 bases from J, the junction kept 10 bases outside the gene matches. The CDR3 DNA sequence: TGTGCCAGCAGCCAACAGCCCACGGGACAGACTAATTCACCCCTCCACTTT. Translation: CASSQQPTGQTNSPLHF.

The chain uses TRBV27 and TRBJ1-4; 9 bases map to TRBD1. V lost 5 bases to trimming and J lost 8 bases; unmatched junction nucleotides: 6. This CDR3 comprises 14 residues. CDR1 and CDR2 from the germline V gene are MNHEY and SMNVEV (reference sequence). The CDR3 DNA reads TGTGCCAGCAGTCACAGGGGGCTCGGGGAAAAACTGTTTTTT. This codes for CASSHRGLGEKLFF.

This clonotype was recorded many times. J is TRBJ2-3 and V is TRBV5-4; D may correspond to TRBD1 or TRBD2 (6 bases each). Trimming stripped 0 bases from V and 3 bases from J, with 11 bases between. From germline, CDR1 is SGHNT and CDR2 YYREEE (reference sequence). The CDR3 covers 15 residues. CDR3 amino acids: CASSLVGGQTDTQYF. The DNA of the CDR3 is TGTGCCAGCAGCTTGGTGGGGGGCCAGACAGATACGCAGTATTTT.

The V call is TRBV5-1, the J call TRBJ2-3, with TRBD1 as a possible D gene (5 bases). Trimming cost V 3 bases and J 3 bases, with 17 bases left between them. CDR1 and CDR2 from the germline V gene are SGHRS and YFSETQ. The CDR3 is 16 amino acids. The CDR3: CASSWGLPDGTDTQYF. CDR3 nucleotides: TGCGCCAGCAGCTGGGGCCTCCCGGATGGGACAGATACGCAGTATTTT.

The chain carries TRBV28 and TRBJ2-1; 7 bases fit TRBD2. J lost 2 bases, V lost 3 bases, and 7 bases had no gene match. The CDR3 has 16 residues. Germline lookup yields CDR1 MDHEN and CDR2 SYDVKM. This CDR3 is CASSFLREDTYNEQFF. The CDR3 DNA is TGTGCCAGCAGTTTCCTACGGGAGGATACCTACAATGAGCAGTTCTTC.

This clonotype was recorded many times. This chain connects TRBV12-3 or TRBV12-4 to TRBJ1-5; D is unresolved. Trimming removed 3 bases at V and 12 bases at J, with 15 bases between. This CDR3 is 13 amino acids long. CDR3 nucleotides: TGTGCCAGCAGTTTCTCTGACGGGAAGGGCCAGCATTTT. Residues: CASSFSDGKGQHF.

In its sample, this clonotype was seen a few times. The CDR3 nucleotides are TGTGCCAGCAGTATGAAGCGGGGAGGGGAGCTGTTTTTT. Translation: CASSMKRGGELFF. The chain recombines TRBV6-1 with TRBJ2-2, with 7 bases aligning to TRBD2. Trimming took 5 bases from V and 8 from J; bases not matched to a gene: 5. Per the germline V gene, CDR1 is MNHNS and CDR2 is SASEGT. The CDR3 is 13 amino acids.

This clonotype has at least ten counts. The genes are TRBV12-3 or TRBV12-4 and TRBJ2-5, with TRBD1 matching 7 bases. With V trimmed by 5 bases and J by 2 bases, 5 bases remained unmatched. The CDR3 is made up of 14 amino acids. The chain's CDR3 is CASSPPGQQETQYF. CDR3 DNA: TGTGCCAGCAGTCCCCCGGGACAGCAAGAGACCCAGTACTTC.

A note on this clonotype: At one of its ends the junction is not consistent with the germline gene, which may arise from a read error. CDR3 residues: CATSDPTSGGAFYNEQSF. The DNA for the CDR3 is TGTGCCACCAGTGATCCGACTAGCGGGGGGGCGTTCTACAATGAGCAGTCCTTC. The chain carries TRBV24-1 and TRBJ2-1, with 14 bases aligning to TRBD2. CDR3 length: 18 amino acids. Germline V CDR1 and CDR2: KGHDR, SFDVKD.

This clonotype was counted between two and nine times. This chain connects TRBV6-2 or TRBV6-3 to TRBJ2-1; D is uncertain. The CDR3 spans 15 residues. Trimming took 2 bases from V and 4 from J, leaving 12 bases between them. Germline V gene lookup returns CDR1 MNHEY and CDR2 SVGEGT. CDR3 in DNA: TGTGCCAGCAGTTACGGCCCCCCTAGTTACAATGAGCAGTTCTTC. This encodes CASSYGPPSYNEQFF.